Listed here are 8 T cell receptor beta chains from one sample, sequenced in a study of regulatory T cells in long-lasting Graves disease. Time point defined: newly diagnosed GD, antithyroid drugs for less than 3 months. From PBMCs, RNA was extracted and then used to make the TCR library. Construction of TCR beta libraries relied on iRepertoire HTBI primers and on Arm-PCR targeting CDR3 regions. One entry per CDR3 protein, called by TCRdb with MiXCR from the multiplex PCR reads. Found here are some 560,000 distinct CDR3 sequences, around 15% of them singletons; the top ten hold roughly 25%. Separately, the same data were catalogued under a study of T cells in Graves' hyperthyroidism and ophthalmopathy.

The material was peripheral blood mononuclear cells (PBMCs), obtained at new diagnosis, from a patient treated with antithyroid drugs. The source of these receptors is a woman aged 35-65 years with Graves disease.

This clonotype occurred a few times. The genes are TRBV27 and TRBJ1-5; D gene uncertain. The CDR3 runs to 15 residues. From germline, CDR1 is MNHEY and CDR2 SMNVEV (reference sequence). The V end was cut by 8 bases, the J end by 2 bases, with 16 bases between. CDR3 loop: CASQRERNGNQPQHF. CDR3 nucleotide sequence: TGTGCCAGCCAGAGGGAGAGGAACGGCAATCAGCCCCAGCATTTT.

This clonotype was observed at least ten times. The genes are TRBV20-1 and TRBJ2-7, with 10 bases fitting TRBD2. This CDR3 comprises 13 residues. The germline V gene has CDR1 DFQATT and CDR2 SNEGSKA (reference sequence). V lost 7 bases to trimming and J lost 2 bases; unmatched junction nucleotides: 5. DNA for the CDR3: TGCAGTGGTACGCTAGCGGGGGCCTACGAGCAGTACTTC. Translation: CSGTLAGAYEQYF.

Comments on this clonotype: This may be a read error: a much more frequent sequence differs by one nucleotide. V usage is TRBV28 and J usage is TRBJ1-4; no firm D call. The germline V gene encodes CDR1 MDHEN and CDR2 SYDVKM. This CDR3 is built from 15 residues. Between the trimmed V and J ends, which lost 7 bases and 1 base, there was a span of 13 bases. The CDR3 sequence: CASNWARLTNEKLFF. Written as DNA, the CDR3 is TGTGCCAGCAATTGGGCGAGGCTAACTAATGAAAAACTGTTTTTT.

This clonotype was detected ten times or more. J is TRBJ2-2 and V is TRBV7-8; D ambiguous. Deletions cut 5 bases from V and 6 bases from J, with 7 bases between. Germline V gives CDR1 SGHVS, CDR2 FQNEAQ. The CDR3 spans 12 residues. Written as DNA, the CDR3 is TGTGCCAGCAGCCCCTTTTCCGGGGAGCTGTTTTTT. The encoded protein is CASSPFSGELFF.

The chain links TRBV6-1 to TRBJ1-5; TRBD1 is a possible D gene (6 bases). Between the trimmed V and J ends, which lost 5 bases and 7 bases, there was a span of 18 bases. The CDR3 spans 15 residues. CDR1 is MNHNS and CDR2 is SASEGT in the germline V gene. The CDR3 is CASSPGGGSGQPQHF. CDR3 nucleotides: TGTGCCAGCAGTCCCGGGGGCGGGAGCGGGCAGCCCCAGCATTTT.

Concerning this clonotype: This may stem from a read error, because a much larger clone lies one nucleotide away. This chain uses TRBV5-1 with TRBJ2-2; 9 bases align to TRBD2. The germline V gene has CDR1 SGHRS and CDR2 YFSETQ. The CDR3 consists of 15 residues. The V gene end was trimmed by 4 bases and the J gene end by 4 bases; junction bases not matched to a gene: 5. The CDR3 sequence: CASSRLAEPTGELFF. In DNA form, the CDR3 reads TGCGCCAGCAGCCGACTAGCGGAGCCCACCGGGGAGCTGTTTTTT.

This clonotype was counted many times. The chain recombines TRBV30 with TRBJ2-5; D is perhaps TRBD1 (5 bases). V was pared by 1 base and J by 2 bases, with 8 bases between. Germline values: CDR1 GTSNPN, CDR2 SVGIG (reference sequence). The CDR3 contains 13 residues. The DNA for the CDR3 is TGTGCCTGGAGTGCAGGACATCAAGAGACCCAGTACTTC. This gives the protein CAWSAGHQETQYF.

About this clonotype: A read error may be the cause here, since a much bigger clone is one base away. The V call is TRBV4-2, the J call TRBJ1-1; D remains ambiguous. The germline CDR1 and CDR2 sequences are LGHNA and YNFKEQ. The CDR3 totals 14 residues. The CDR3 is CASSQGGENTETFF. CDR3 nucleotide sequence: TGTGCCAGCAGCCAAGGTGGGGAGAACACTGAAACTTTCTTT.